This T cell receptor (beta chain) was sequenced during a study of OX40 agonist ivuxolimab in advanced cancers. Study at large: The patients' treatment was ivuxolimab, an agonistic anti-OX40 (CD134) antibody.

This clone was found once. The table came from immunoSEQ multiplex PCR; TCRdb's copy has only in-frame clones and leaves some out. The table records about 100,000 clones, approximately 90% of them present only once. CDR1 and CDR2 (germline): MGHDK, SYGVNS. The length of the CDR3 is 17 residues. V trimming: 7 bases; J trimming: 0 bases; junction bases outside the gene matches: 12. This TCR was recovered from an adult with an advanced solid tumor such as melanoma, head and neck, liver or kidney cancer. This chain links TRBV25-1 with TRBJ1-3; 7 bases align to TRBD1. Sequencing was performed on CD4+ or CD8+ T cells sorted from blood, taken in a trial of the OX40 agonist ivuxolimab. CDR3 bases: TGTGCCAGCACCCGGACAGGAAGCGAGAACTCTGGAAACACCATATATTTT. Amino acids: CASTRTGSENSGNTIYF. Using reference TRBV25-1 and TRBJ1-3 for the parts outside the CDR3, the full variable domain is EADIYQTPRYLVIGTGKKITLECSQTMGHDKMYWYQQDPGMELHLIHYSYGVNSTEKGDLSSESTVSRIRTEHFPLTLESARPSHTSQYLCASTRTGSENSGNTIYFGEGSWLTVV.